The text below deals with one T cell receptor (beta chain). The source of the sample is a study of shared clonotypes between healthy human individuals. Profiled with immunoSEQ multiplex PCR; TCRdb holds only in-frame clones, not every one. Of about 490,000 clones listed, approximately 82% are singletons. Per the germline V gene, CDR1 is LNHNV and CDR2 is YYDKDF (reference sequence). Trimming left V 4 bases short and J 0 bases short, with 10 bases between. This CDR3 is built from 14 residues. This clonotype was obtained from a woman aged 40-49 years in good health. Some clones in this sample may be carry-over from other donors' samples. The V call is TRBV15, the J call TRBJ2-7, with D hard to call. Sequenced material: PBMCs. The CDR3 DNA reads as TGTGCCACCAGCAACGCCGGTAGCTCCTACGAGCAGTACTTC. It encodes CATSNAGSSYEQYF.